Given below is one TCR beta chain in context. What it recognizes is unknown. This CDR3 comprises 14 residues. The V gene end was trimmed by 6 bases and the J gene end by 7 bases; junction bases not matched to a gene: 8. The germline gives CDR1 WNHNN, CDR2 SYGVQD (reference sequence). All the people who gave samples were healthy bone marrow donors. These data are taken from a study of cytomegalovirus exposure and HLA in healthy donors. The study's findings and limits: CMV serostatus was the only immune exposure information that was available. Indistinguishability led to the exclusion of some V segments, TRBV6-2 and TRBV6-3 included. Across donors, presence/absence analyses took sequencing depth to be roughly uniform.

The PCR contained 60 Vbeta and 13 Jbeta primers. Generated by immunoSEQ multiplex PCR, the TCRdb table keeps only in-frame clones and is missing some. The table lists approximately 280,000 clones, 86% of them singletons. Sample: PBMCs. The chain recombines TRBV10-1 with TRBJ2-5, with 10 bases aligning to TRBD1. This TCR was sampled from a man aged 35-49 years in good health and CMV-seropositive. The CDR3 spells CASSEDRGRGTQYF. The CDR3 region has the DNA TGCGCCAGCAGCGAAGACAGGGGGCGCGGGACCCAGTACTTC.